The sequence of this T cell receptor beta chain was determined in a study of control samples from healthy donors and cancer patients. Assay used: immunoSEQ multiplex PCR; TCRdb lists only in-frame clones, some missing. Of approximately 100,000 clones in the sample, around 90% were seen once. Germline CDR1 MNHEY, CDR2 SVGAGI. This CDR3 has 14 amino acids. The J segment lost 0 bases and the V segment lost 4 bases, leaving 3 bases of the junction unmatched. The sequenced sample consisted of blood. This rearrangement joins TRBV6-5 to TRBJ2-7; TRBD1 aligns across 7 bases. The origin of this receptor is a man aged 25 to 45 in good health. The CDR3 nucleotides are TGTGCCAGCAGTTTTTACAGGGGCTCCTACGAGCAGTACTTC. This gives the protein CASSFYRGSYEQYF.